This TCR beta chain derives from a study of cytotoxic CD8 clonotypes in ibrutinib-treated CLL. Study-wide background: Researchers reported 11 to 12 relapsed/refractory and some 14 treatment-naive patients, 17 to 18 of them IGHV unmutated.

This clone occurred once. TCR beta library input comprised around 1.9 micrograms of genomic DNA from cryopreserved PBMCs. The CDR3 is 17 residues long. V shed 1 base and J shed 3 bases, with 15 bases lying between them. Germline CDR1 and CDR2: SGHDN and FVKESK. The table came from immunoSEQ multiplex PCR; TCRdb's copy has only in-frame clones and leaves some out. There are about 70,000 clones in the sample; just over 90% occur only once, and around 3.3% lies in the top ten. This TCR was recovered from a human donor with chronic lymphocytic leukemia. Sequencing used PBMCs, obtained after 12 months of ibrutinib treatment. This chain joins TRBV14 and TRBJ2-2; D is ambiguous. CDR3 amino acids: CASSQGLNSRYTGELFF. The CDR3 nucleotides read TGTGCCAGCAGCCAAGGGTTGAACTCCCGGTACACCGGGGAGCTGTTTTTT.